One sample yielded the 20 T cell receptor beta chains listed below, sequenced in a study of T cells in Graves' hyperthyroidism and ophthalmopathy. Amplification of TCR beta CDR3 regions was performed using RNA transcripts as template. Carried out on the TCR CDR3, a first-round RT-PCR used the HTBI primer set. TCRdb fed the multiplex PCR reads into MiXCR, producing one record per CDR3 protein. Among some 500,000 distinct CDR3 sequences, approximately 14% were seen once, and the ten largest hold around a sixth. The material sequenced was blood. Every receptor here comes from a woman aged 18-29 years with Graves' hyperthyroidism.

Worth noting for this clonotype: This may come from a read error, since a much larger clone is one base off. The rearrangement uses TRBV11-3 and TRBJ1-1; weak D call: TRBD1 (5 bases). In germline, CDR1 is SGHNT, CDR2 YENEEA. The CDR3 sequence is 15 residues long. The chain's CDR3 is CASGLDQGQHTEAFF. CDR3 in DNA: TGTGCCAGCGGCTTAGATCAGGGCCAGCACACTGAAGCTTTCTTT.

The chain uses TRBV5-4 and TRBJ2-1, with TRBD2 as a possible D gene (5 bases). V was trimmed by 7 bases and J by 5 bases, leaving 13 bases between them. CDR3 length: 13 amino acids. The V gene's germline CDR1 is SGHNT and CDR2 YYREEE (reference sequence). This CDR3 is CASDTPGNNEQFF. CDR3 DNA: TGTGCCAGCGACACGCCCGGGAACAATGAGCAGTTCTTC.

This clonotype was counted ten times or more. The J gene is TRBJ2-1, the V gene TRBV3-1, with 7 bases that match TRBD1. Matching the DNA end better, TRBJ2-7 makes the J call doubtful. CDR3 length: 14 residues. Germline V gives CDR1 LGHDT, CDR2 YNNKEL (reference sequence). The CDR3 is CASSRRDSSNEQYF. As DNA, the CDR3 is TGTGCCAGCAGCCGCCGGGACAGTTCCAATGAGCAGTACTTC.

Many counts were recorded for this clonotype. This chain's CDR3 is CASTGETQYF. The CDR3, as DNA: TGTGCCAGCACCGGAGAGACCCAGTACTTC. The rearrangement links TRBV27 to TRBJ2-5, with no clear D. The CDR3 has 10 residues. Germline V CDR1 and CDR2: MNHEY, SMNVEV (reference sequence). The V and J ends lost 7 bases and 4 bases respectively, with 4 bases between them.

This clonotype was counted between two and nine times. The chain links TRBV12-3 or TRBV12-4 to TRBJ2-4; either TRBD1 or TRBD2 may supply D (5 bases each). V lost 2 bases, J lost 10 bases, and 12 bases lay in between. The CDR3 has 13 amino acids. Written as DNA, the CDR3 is TGTGCCAGCAGTTTACAGGGACGATCAATTCAGTACTTC. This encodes CASSLQGRSIQYF.

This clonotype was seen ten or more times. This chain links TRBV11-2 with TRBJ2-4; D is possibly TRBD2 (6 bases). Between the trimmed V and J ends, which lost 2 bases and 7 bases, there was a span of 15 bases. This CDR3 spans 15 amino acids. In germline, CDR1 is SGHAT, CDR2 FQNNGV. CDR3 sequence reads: CASSLRGLGGNIQYF. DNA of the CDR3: TGTGCCAGCAGCTTACGCGGGTTAGGAGGGAACATTCAGTACTTC.

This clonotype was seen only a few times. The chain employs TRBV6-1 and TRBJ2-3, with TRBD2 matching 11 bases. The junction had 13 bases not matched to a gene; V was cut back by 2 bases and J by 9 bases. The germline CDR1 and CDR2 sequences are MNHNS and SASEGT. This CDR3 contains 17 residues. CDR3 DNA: TGTGCCAGCAGTGAATTTGGGACTAGCGGAACCCTGGGAACGCAGTATTTT. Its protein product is CASSEFGTSGTLGTQYF.

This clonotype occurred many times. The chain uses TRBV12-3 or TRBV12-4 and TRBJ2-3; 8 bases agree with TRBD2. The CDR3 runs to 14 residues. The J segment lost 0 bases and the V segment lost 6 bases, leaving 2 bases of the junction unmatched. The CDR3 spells CASRSGSSTDTQYF. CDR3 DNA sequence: TGTGCCAGCAGAAGCGGGAGTAGCACAGATACGCAGTATTTT.

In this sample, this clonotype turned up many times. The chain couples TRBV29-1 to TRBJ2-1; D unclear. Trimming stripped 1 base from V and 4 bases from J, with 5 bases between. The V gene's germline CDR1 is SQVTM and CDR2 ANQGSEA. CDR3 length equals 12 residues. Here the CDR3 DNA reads TGCAGCGTTGAAGGCAGTTACAATGAGCAGTTCTTC. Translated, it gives CSVEGSYNEQFF.

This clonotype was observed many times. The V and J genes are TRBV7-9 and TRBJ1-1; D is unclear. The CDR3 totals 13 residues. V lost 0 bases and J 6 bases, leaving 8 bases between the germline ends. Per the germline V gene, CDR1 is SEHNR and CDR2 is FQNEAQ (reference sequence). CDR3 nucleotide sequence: TGTGCCAGCAGCTTAGCTCATGAGGCTGAAGCTTTCTTT. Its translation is CASSLAHEAEAFF. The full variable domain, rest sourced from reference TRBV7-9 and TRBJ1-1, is DTGVSQNPRHKITKRGQNVTFRCDPISEHNRLYWYRQTLGQGPEFLTYFQNEAQLEKSRLLSDRFSAERPKGSFSTLEIQRTEQGDSAMYLCASSLAHEAEAFFGQGTRLTVV.

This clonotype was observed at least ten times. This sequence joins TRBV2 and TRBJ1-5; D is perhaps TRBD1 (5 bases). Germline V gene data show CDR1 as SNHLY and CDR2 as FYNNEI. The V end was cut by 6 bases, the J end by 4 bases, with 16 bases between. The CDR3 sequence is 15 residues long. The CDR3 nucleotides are TGTGCCAGCAGAAGCCCTGGGGCAGAGAATCAGCCCCAGCATTTT. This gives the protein CASRSPGAENQPQHF. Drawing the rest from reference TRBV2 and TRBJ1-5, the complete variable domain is EPEVTQTPSHQVTQMGQEVILRCVPISNHLYFYWYRQILGQKVEFLVSFYNNEISEKSEIFDDQFSVERPDGSNFTLKIRSTKLEDSAMYFCASRSPGAENQPQHFGDGTRLSIL.

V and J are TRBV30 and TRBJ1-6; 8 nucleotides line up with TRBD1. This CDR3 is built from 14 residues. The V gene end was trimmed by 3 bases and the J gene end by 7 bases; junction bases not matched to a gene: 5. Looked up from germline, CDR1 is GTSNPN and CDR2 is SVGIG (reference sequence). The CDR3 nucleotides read TGTGCCTGGAGAAGGCAGGGGGCCAATTCACCCCTCCACTTT. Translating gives CAWRRQGANSPLHF.

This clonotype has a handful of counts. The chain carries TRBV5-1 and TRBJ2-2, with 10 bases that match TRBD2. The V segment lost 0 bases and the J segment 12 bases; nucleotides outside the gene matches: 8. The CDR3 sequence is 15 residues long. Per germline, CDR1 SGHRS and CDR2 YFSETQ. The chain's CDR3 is CASSLDSASGSKLFF. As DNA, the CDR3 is TGCGCCAGCAGCTTGGATTCGGCTAGCGGGAGTAAGCTGTTTTTT.

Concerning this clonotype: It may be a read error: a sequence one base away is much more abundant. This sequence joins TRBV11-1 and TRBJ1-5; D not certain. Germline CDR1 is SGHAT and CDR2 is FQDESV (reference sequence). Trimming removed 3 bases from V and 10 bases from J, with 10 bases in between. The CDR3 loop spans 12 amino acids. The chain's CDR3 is CASSFSPHPQHF. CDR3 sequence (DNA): TGTGCCAGCAGCTTTTCCCCCCATCCCCAGCATTTT.

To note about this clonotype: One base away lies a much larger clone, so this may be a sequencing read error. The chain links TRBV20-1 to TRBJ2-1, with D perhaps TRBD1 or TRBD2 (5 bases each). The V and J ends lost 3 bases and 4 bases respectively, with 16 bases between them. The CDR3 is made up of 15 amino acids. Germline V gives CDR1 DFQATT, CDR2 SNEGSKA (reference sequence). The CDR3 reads CSASWVRRTYNEQFF. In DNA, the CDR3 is TGCAGTGCTAGTTGGGTCAGGAGGACATACAATGAGCAGTTCTTC.

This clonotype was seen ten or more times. The CDR3 nucleotides read TGCAGCGTTGAGTCCGGGACTTCAACTTACAATGAGCAGTTCTTC. This encodes CSVESGTSTYNEQFF. The V gene is TRBV29-1, the J gene TRBJ2-1; tentatively, D is TRBD2 (6 bases). This CDR3 contains 15 residues. The germline CDR1 and CDR2 sequences are SQVTM and ANQGSEA. The V end lost 3 bases, the J end lost 4 bases, and 16 bases lay between the germline ends.

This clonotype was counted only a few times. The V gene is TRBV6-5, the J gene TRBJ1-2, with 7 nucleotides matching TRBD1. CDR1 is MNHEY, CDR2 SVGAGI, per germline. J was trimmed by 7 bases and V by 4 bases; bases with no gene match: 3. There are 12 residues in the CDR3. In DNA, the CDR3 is TGTGCCAGCAGTTCTGCAGGGGGTGGCTACACCTTC. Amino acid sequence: CASSSAGGGYTF.

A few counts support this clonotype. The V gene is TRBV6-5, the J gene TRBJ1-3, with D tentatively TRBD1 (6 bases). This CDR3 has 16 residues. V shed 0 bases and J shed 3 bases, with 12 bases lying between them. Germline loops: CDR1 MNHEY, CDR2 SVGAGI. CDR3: CASSYSGGTVGNTIYF. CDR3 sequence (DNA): TGTGCCAGCAGTTACTCAGGGGGTACGGTTGGAAACACCATATATTTT.

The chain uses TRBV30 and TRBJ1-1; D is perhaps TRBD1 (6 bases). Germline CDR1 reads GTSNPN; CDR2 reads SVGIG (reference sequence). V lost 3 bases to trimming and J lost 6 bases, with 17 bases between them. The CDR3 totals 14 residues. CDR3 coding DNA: TGTGCCTGGAGGGGGCAGGGGCAAGGCGCTGAAGCTTTCTTT. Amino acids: CAWRGQGQGAEAFF.

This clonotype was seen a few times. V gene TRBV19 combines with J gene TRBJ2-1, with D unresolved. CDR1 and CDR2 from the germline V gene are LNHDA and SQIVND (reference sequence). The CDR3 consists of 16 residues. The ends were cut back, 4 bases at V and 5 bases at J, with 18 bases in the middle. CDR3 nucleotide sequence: TGTGCCAGTAGTACCCCTCGTTCCGGTGGCCACAATGAGCAGTTCTTC. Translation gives CASSTPRSGGHNEQFF.